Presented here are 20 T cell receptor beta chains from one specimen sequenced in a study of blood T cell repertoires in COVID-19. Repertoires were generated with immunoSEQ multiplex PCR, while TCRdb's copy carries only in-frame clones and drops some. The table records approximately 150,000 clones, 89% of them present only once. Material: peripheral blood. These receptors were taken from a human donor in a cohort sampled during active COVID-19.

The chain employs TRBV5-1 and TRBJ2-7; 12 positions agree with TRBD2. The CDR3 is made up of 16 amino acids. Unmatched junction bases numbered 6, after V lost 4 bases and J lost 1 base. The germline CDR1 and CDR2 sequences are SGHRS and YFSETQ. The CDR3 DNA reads TGCGCCAGCAGCGTACTAGCGGGGGGTGCTTCCTACGAGCAGTACTTC. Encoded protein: CASSVLAGGASYEQYF.

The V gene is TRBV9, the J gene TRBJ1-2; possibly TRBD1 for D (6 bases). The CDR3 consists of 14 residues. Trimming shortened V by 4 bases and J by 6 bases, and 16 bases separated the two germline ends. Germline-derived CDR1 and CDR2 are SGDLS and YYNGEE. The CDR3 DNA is TGTGCCAGCAGCCCCCCGACAGGAAAAAATGGCTACACCTTC. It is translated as CASSPPTGKNGYTF.

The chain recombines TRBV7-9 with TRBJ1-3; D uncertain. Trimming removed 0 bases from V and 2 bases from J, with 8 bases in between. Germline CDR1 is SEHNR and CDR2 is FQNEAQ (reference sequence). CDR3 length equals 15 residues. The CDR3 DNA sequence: TGTGCCAGCAGCTTAGCGAGCGCAGCTGGAAACACCATATATTTT. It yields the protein CASSLASAAGNTIYF.

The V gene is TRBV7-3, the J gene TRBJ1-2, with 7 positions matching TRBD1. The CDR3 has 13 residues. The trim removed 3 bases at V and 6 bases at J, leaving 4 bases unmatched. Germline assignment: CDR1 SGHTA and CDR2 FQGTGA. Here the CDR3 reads CASSFHGQDGYTF. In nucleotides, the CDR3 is TGTGCCAGCAGCTTCCATGGACAGGATGGCTACACCTTC.

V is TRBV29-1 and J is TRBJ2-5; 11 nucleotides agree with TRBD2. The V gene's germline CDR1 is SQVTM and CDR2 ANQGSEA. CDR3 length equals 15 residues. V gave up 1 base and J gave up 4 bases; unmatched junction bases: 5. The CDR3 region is CSVEGVAGGPETQYF. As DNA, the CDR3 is TGCAGCGTTGAAGGGGTAGCGGGGGGGCCAGAGACCCAGTACTTC.

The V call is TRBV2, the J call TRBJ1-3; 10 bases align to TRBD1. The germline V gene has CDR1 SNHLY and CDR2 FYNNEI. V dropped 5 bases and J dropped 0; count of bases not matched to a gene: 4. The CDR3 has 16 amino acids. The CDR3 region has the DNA TGTGCCAGCAGTAGACAGGGGGCCAGCTCTGGAAACACCATATATTTT. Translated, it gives CASSRQGASSGNTIYF.

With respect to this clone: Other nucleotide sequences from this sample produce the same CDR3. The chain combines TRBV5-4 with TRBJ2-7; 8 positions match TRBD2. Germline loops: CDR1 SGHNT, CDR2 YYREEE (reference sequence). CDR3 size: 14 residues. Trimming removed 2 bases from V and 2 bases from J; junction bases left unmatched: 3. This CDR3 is CASSFGAGAYEQYF. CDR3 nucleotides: TGTGCCAGCAGCTTCGGAGCGGGGGCCTACGAGCAGTACTTC. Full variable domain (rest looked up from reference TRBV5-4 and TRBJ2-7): ETGVTQSPTHLIKTRGQQVTLRCSSQSGHNTVSWYQQALGQGPQFIFQYYREEENGRGNFPPRFSGLQFPNYSSELNVNALELDDSALYLCASSFGAGAYEQYFGPGTRLTVT.

For the CDR3, the DNA is TGTGCCAGTAGTATAGATCTTGGCTCGTCACCCCTCCACTTT. Protein: CASSIDLGSSPLHF. The chain combines TRBV19 with TRBJ1-6; D is unresolved. This CDR3 is built from 14 residues. Trimming shortened V by 0 bases and J by 10 bases, and 10 bases separated the two germline ends. From germline, CDR1 is LNHDA and CDR2 SQIVND (reference sequence). Based on the CDR3 plus reference TRBV19 and TRBJ1-6, the full variable domain is DGGITQSPKYLFRKEGQNVTLSCEQNLNHDAMYWYRQDPGQGLRLIYYSQIVNDFQKGDIAEGYSVSREKKESFPLTVTSAQKNPTAFYLCASSIDLGSSPLHFGNGTRLTVT.

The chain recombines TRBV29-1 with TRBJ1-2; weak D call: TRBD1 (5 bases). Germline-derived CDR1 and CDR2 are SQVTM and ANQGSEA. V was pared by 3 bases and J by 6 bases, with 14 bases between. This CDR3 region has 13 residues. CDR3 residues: CSVEAREVNGYTF. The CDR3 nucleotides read TGCAGCGTTGAGGCCAGGGAGGTTAATGGCTACACCTTC. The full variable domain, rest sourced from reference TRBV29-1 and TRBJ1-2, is SAVISQKPSRDICQRGTSLTIQCQVDSQVTMMFWYRQQPGQSLTLIATANQGSEATYESGFVIDKFPISRPNLTFSTLTVSNMSPEDSSIYLCSVEAREVNGYTFGSGTRLTVV.

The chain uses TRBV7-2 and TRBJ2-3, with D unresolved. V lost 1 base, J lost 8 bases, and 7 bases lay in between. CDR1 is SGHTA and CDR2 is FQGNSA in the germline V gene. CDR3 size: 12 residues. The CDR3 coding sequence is TGTGCCAGCAGCTTAGATACGAGTACGCAGTATTTT. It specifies CASSLDTSTQYF.

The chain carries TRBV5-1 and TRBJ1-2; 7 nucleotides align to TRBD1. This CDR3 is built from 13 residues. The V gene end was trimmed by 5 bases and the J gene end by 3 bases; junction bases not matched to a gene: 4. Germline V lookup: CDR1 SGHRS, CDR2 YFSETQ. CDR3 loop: CASRDQGDYGYTF. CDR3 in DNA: TGCGCCAGCAGAGACCAGGGGGACTATGGCTACACCTTC.

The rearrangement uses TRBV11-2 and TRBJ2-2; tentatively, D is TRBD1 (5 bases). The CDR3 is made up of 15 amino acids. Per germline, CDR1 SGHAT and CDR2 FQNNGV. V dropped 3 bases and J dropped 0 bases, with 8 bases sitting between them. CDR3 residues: CASSFTGTNTGELFF. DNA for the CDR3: TGTGCCAGCAGCTTTACAGGAACGAACACCGGGGAGCTGTTTTTT.

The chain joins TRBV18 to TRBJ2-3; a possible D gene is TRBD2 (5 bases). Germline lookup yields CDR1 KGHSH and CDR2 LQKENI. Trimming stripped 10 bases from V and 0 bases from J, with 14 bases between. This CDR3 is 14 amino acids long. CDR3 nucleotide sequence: TGTGCCACACGAGGGCAAGTTAGCACAGATACGCAGTATTTT. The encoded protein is CATRGQVSTDTQYF. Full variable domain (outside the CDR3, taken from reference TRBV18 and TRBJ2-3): NAGVMQNPRHLVRRRGQEARLRCSPMKGHSHVYWYRQLPEEGLKFMVYLQKENIIDESGMPKERFSAEFPKEGPSILRIQQVVRGDSAAYFCATRGQVSTDTQYFGPGTRLTVL.

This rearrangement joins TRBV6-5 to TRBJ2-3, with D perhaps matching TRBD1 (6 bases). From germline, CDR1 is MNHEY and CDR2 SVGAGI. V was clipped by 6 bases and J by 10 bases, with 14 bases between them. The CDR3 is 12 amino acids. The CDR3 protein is CASSGQSQAQYF. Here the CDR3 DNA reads TGTGCCAGCAGCGGACAGTCACAAGCGCAGTATTTT.

This chain's CDR3 is CSASRGATEAFF. The DNA of the CDR3 is TGCAGTGCTAGTAGGGGTGCAACTGAAGCTTTCTTT. The rearrangement joins TRBV20-1 to TRBJ1-1, with D tentatively TRBD1 (5 bases). With 3 bases removed from V and 5 bases from J, the gap between germline ends came to 10 bases. In germline, CDR1 is DFQATT, CDR2 SNEGSKA (reference sequence). This CDR3 has 12 residues.

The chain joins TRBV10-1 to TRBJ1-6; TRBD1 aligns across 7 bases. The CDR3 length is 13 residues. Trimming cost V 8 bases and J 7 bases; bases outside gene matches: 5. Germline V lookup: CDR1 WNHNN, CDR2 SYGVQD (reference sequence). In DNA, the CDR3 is TGCGCCAGCGCAGGGGGACGGAATTCACCCCTCCACTTT. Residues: CASAGGRNSPLHF.

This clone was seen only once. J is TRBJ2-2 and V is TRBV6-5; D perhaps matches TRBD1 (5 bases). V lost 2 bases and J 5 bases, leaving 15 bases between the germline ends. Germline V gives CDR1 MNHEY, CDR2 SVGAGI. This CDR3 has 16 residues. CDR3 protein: CASSYLRALRTGELFF. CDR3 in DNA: TGTGCCAGCAGTTACCTCAGGGCCCTCAGGACCGGGGAGCTGTTTTTT.

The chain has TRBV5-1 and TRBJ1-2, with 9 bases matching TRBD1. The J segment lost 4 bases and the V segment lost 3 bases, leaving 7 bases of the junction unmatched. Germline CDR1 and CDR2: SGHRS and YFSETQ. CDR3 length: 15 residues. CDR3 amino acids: CASSSQPTGGYGYTF. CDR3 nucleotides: TGCGCCAGCAGCTCCCAACCGACAGGGGGCTATGGCTACACCTTC. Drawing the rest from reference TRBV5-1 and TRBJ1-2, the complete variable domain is KAGVTQTPRYLIKTRGQQVTLSCSPISGHRSVSWYQQTPGQGLQFLFEYFSETQRNKGNFPGRFSGRQFSNSRSEMNVSTLELGDSALYLCASSSQPTGGYGYTFGSGTRLTVV.

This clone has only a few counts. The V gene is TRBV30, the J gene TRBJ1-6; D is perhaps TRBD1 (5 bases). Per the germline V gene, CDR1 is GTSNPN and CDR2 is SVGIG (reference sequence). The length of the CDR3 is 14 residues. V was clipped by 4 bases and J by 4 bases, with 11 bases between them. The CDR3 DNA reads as TGTGCCTGGACCCGACAGTCTTATAATTCACCCCTCCACTTT. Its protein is CAWTRQSYNSPLHF.

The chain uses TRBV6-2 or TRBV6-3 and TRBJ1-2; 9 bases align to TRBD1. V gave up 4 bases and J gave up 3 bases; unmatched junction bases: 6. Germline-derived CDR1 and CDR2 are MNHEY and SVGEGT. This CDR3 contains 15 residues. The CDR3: CASSSTTGGDYGYTF. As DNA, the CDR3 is TGTGCCAGCAGTTCGACAACAGGGGGCGACTATGGCTACACCTTC.